The 19 T cell receptor beta chains reported below all come from one sample, sequenced in a study of blood T cell repertoires in COVID-19. Generated by immunoSEQ multiplex PCR, the TCRdb table keeps only in-frame clones and is missing some. The data hold tens of thousands of clones, with 65% to 90% observed a single time. The sequenced sample consisted of peripheral blood. These receptors all come from a man in his thirties or forties with COVID-19, enrolled during active disease.

The chain recombines TRBV28 with TRBJ2-2; a possible D gene is TRBD2 (5 bases). CDR1 and CDR2 from the germline V gene are MDHEN and SYDVKM. The CDR3 length is 11 residues. V dropped 7 bases and J dropped 8 bases, with 8 bases sitting between them. The CDR3 sequence is CASIPGGELFF. CDR3 in DNA: TGTGCCAGCATCCCGGGGGGGGAGCTGTTTTTT.

The chain couples TRBV19 to TRBJ1-1, with TRBD1 as a possible D gene (5 bases). The germline V gene encodes CDR1 LNHDA and CDR2 SQIVND (reference sequence). V was shortened by 7 bases and J by 7 bases, with 25 bases between the two germline ends. The CDR3 runs 16 residues. CDR3: CASTPSKTALGGEAFF. The CDR3 bases are TGTGCCAGTACCCCCTCCAAGACAGCGCTGGGGGGTGAAGCTTTCTTT.

The rearrangement joins TRBV10-3 to TRBJ2-1; perhaps TRBD2 as D (5 bases). The germline gives CDR1 ENHRY, CDR2 SYGVKD. CDR3 size: 12 residues. V lost 8 bases to trimming and J lost 1 base, with 6 bases between them. The CDR3 loop reads CAIGESYNEQFF. The CDR3 nucleotides are TGTGCCATCGGGGAGTCCTACAATGAGCAGTTCTTC.

The V and J genes are TRBV11-2 and TRBJ2-2; TRBD1 matches at 12 bases. Looked up from germline, CDR1 is SGHAT and CDR2 is FQNNGV. The CDR3 is 17 amino acids. The V segment lost 4 bases and the J segment 6 bases; nucleotides outside the gene matches: 9. CDR3 in DNA: TGTGCCAGCAGCTCTTCTCCGGGACAGGGGGCCTCCGGGGAGCTGTTTTTT. This gives the protein CASSSSPGQGASGELFF.

The rearrangement joins TRBV19 to TRBJ2-6, with D possibly matching TRBD1 (5 bases). The CDR3 extends over 15 amino acids. V lost 5 bases, J lost 0 bases, and 8 bases lay in between. From germline, CDR1 is LNHDA and CDR2 SQIVND (reference sequence). DNA for the CDR3: TGTGCCAGTAGTCGACAGTCCTCTGGGGCCAACGTCCTGACTTTC. It specifies CASSRQSSGANVLTF.

The chain carries TRBV27 and TRBJ2-1; 10 nucleotides align to TRBD2. Germline assignment: CDR1 MNHEY and CDR2 SMNVEV (reference sequence). Germline trimming cut 4 bases from V and 5 bases from J; bases unmatched to any gene: 8. The CDR3 contains 16 residues. As DNA, the CDR3 is TGTGCCAGCAGTTCATTCCAGCGGGAGGGAGACAATGAGCAGTTCTTC. This translates into CASSSFQREGDNEQFF.

The rearrangement joins TRBV11-2 to TRBJ2-1, with 9 bases identical to TRBD2. Trimming took 3 bases from V and 4 from J; bases not matched to a gene: 16. The CDR3 totals 19 residues. Germline V gene lookup returns CDR1 SGHAT and CDR2 FQNNGV. DNA of the CDR3: TGTGCCAGCAGCTTTCCCAAGCGGGAGGCCCAAGAGGTATACAATGAGCAGTTCTTC. Amino acids: CASSFPKREAQEVYNEQFF. The variable domain in full, completed from reference TRBV11-2 and TRBJ2-1, reads EAGVAQSPRYKIIEKRQSVAFWCNPISGHATLYWYQQILGQGPKLLIQFQNNGVVDDSQLPKDRFSAERLKGVDSTLKIQPAKLEDSAVYLCASSFPKREAQEVYNEQFFGPGTRLTVL.

The V call is TRBV29-1, the J call TRBJ2-3; 9 bases match TRBD2. The CDR3 contains 14 residues. Germline lookup yields CDR1 SQVTM and CDR2 ANQGSEA. Trimming cost V 4 bases and J 6 bases; bases outside gene matches: 8. The CDR3: CSVAGGRALDTQYF. The CDR3 coding sequence is TGCAGCGTTGCGGGCGGGAGGGCCTTGGATACGCAGTATTTT.

V usage is TRBV28 and J usage is TRBJ2-2, with D perhaps matching TRBD2 (6 bases). V was shortened by 5 bases and J by 7 bases, with 11 bases between the two germline ends. Germline V gene data show CDR1 as MDHEN and CDR2 as SYDVKM. CDR3 length: 13 residues. As DNA, the CDR3 is TGTGCCAGCAGTGGACTAACTGTCGGGGAGCTGTTTTTT. It specifies CASSGLTVGELFF.

J is TRBJ1-2 and V is TRBV3-1 (or the pseudogene TRBV3-2); 7 bases line up with TRBD1. The CDR3 consists of 16 residues. Germline values: CDR1 LGHDT, CDR2 YNNKEL (reference sequence). The V and J ends lost 1 base and 4 bases, in that order; junction bases with no gene match: 9. CDR3 region: CASSQGRTGFSYGYTF. The CDR3 DNA is TGTGCCAGCAGCCAAGGGCGGACAGGATTCTCCTATGGCTACACCTTC.

V and J are TRBV7-2 and TRBJ1-2; 7 bases map to TRBD1. Germline V gene data show CDR1 as SGHTA and CDR2 as FQGNSA. V shed 5 bases, J shed 8 bases, and the junction held 17 bases outside the gene matches. The CDR3 has 16 residues. The CDR3 loop is CASSNRALQGNRGYTF. CDR3 in DNA: TGTGCCAGCAGCAATCGCGCCCTACAGGGGAATAGGGGCTACACCTTC.

V usage is TRBV18 and J usage is TRBJ2-3; D not certain. Germline assignment: CDR1 KGHSH and CDR2 LQKENI. The CDR3 sequence is 14 residues long. The ends were cut back, 2 bases at V and 2 bases at J, with 8 bases in the middle. The CDR3 is CASSPNRNTDTQYF. The DNA of the CDR3 is TGTGCCAGCTCACCAAACAGAAACACAGATACGCAGTATTTT.

The V call is TRBV7-9, the J call TRBJ1-1, with D maybe TRBD1 (5 bases). The CDR3 spans 15 residues. The germline V gene has CDR1 SEHNR and CDR2 FQNEAQ (reference sequence). Trimming left V 3 bases short and J 0 bases short, with 11 bases between. CDR3 in DNA: TGTGCCAGCAGCTTGGCAGGGTCCATGAACACTGAAGCTTTCTTT. This sequence encodes CASSLAGSMNTEAFF.

The chain carries TRBV4-1 and TRBJ2-7; the D gene is possibly TRBD2 (6 bases). V lost 3 bases and J lost 6, with 15 bases in between. CDR1 MGHRA and CDR2 YSYEKL come from the germline V gene. This CDR3 contains 14 residues. The CDR3 loop is CASSQVGGFGEQYF. CDR3 nucleotide sequence: TGCGCCAGCAGCCAGGTTGGGGGGTTCGGCGAGCAGTACTTC.

The rearrangement uses TRBV2 and TRBJ2-1; a weak D match, TRBD2 (6 bases). The germline V and J ends were trimmed by 6 bases and 4 bases, with 7 bases remaining between them. Per germline, CDR1 SNHLY and CDR2 FYNNEI. The CDR3 runs to 12 residues. CDR3 amino acids: CASRGGYNEQFF. The DNA of the CDR3 is TGTGCCAGCAGGGGGGGTTACAATGAGCAGTTCTTC.

In its sample, this clone was seen a few times. This sequence joins TRBV30 and TRBJ1-3; 9 bases are a match to TRBD1. V was pared by 5 bases and J by 0 bases, with 5 bases of the junction left unmatched. The CDR3 sequence is 15 residues long. Per the germline V gene, CDR1 is GTSNPN and CDR2 is SVGIG (reference sequence). The chain's CDR3 is CAWSRDRASGNTIYF. CDR3 DNA: TGTGCCTGGTCCCGGGACAGGGCCTCTGGAAACACCATATATTTT. The entire variable domain, with the rest obtained from reference TRBV30 and TRBJ1-3, is as follows: SQTIHQWPATLVQPVGSPLSLECTVEGTSNPNLYWYRQAAGRGLQLLFYSVGIGQISSEVPQNLSASRPQDRQFILSSKKLLLSDSGFYLCAWSRDRASGNTIYFGEGSWLTVV.

The J gene is TRBJ2-4, the V gene TRBV14, with 10 bases aligning to TRBD1. V lost 5 bases, J lost 1 base, and 5 bases stayed unmatched. CDR1 and CDR2 from the germline V gene are SGHDN and FVKESK. The CDR3 is made up of 16 amino acids. CDR3 in amino acids: CASSARTGGAKNIQYF. CDR3 sequence (DNA): TGTGCCAGCAGCGCACGGACAGGGGGGGCCAAAAACATTCAGTACTTC. The full variable domain, with the rest looked up from reference TRBV14 and TRBJ2-4, is EAGVTQFPSHSVIEKGQTVTLRCDPISGHDNLYWYRRVMGKEIKFLLHFVKESKQDESGMPNNRFLAERTGGTYSTLKVQPAELEDSGVYFCASSARTGGAKNIQYFGAGTRLSVL.

The V gene is TRBV7-9, the J gene TRBJ2-4; weak D call: TRBD1 (6 bases). The V gene's germline CDR1 is SEHNR and CDR2 FQNEAQ (reference sequence). The CDR3 has 15 residues. V was clipped by 5 bases and J by 0 bases, with 11 bases between them. The CDR3 coding sequence is TGTGCCAGCAGCCCGGACAGCCTAGCCAAAAACATTCAGTACTTC. Its protein is CASSPDSLAKNIQYF.

The CDR3 bases are TGTGCCAGCACCGTTAGCGGGTCATTTTCCTACGAGCAGTACTTC. Its translation: CASTVSGSFSYEQYF. The chain uses TRBV28 and TRBJ2-7; 7 bases line up with TRBD2. V lost 7 bases, J lost 1 base, and 10 bases stayed unmatched. The CDR3 has 15 residues. The germline gives CDR1 MDHEN, CDR2 SYDVKM.